This is a list of T cell receptor beta chains from one sample in a study of PD-L1 blockade in urothelial cancer. TCRdb's copy holds only in-frame clones and misses some; the assay was immunoSEQ multiplex PCR. The table shows approximately 50,000 clones, with 70% to 90% occurring only once. The sample was PBMCs, taken around atezolizumab (anti-PD-L1) treatment. These receptor sequences come from a man aged 60 to 75 with urothelial cancer. Each CDR3 is given with its conserved first and last residue.

v_gene: TRBV5-1; CDR3aa: CASSAERTGGNIQYF
v_gene: TRBV19; CDR3aa: CASSIAGTGLLMSNQPQHF
v_gene: TRBV11-2; CDR3aa: CASSKRSRGVLSITYEQYF
v_gene: TRBV13; CDR3aa: CASSLGGSGNTIYF
v_gene: TRBV5-4; CDR3aa: CASSLDADSPLHF
v_gene: TRBV5-4; CDR3aa: CASSNAPARRYGYTF
v_gene: TRBV11-2; CDR3aa: CASSLAAGDYEQYF
v_gene: TRBV7-2; CDR3aa: CASSPQPPRLAGQETQYF
v_gene: TRBV28; CDR3aa: CASSLGGGKTGELFF
v_gene: TRBV7-3; CDR3aa: CASSPYGRGQTLYNEQFF
v_gene: TRBV28; CDR3aa: CASTQTGAYSGANVLTF
v_gene: TRBV19; CDR3aa: CASRQGGDTQYF
v_gene: TRBV7-2; CDR3aa: CASSFAEGARGYTF
v_gene: TRBV5-6; CDR3aa: CASSLGRIHYNEQFF
v_gene: TRBV14; CDR3aa: CASSQRSREKLFF
v_gene: TRBV4-2; CDR3aa: CASSQESRLSYNEQFF
v_gene: TRBV7-2; CDR3aa: CASSQRQGQSGNTIYF
v_gene: TRBV27; CDR3aa: CASSPLQGAIPYEQYF
v_gene: TRBV5-1; CDR3aa: CASSLAVAGGSEQFF
v_gene: TRBV11-3; CDR3aa: CASSFSTGFQETQYF
v_gene: TRBV7-7; CDR3aa: CASSLQTSGGWETQYF
v_gene: TRBV30; CDR3aa: CAWSPTGNNEKLFF